This T cell receptor (beta chain) was profiled in a study of cytomegalovirus exposure and HLA in healthy donors. Trimming removed 8 bases at V and 8 bases at J, with 16 bases between. The germline gives CDR1 MNHEY, CDR2 SVGAGI. The CDR3 has 13 residues. In the case of this clone: The antigen remains undetermined.

Broader study findings: A link between a missense DCLRE1C variant and TCR beta V- and J-gene trimming emerged from a later analysis.

Primers for the PCR totalled 60 Vbeta and 13 Jbeta. Libraries were prepared by immunoSEQ multiplex PCR; TCRdb keeps only in-frame clonotypes and omits some of them. The repertoire table contains 140,000 to 150,000 clones. Sequences were obtained from PBMCs. This receptor was obtained from a male donor in good health and CMV-seronegative. This chain uses TRBV6-5 with TRBJ2-1, with a possible D match to TRBD2 (5 bases). CDR3 residues: CASRSLGVHEQFF. Written as DNA, the CDR3 is TGTGCCAGCCGCTCGCTGGGAGTTCATGAGCAGTTCTTC.